A selection of T cell receptor beta chains follows, all from one sample in a study of shared clonotypes between healthy human individuals. The repertoire was sequenced with immunoSEQ multiplex PCR; TCRdb's copy has only in-frame clones and lacks some. The repertoire holds about 1 million clones, with around 76% as singletons. Sequencing input: memory CD4+ T cells sorted from blood. Source of these receptors: a man aged 18 to 29 in good health. The CDR3 runs from the conserved cysteine through the conserved F or W. Size tells how often a clone was seen (once, few, many) or the class of an expanded clone, and some rows leave it out.

V gene	J gene	clone size	CDR3 protein
TRBV10-3	TRBJ2-2	NA	CATRELSGYTGELFF
TRBV10-3	TRBJ1-2	NA	CAIGGTGSNYGYTF
TRBV10-2	TRBJ2-1	few	CASSERGQGLYNEQFF
TRBV5-6	TRBJ1-5	NA	CASSLSRTDDQPQHF
TRBV27	TRBJ1-6	NA	CASKFNGNSPLHF
TRBV19	TRBJ2-5	NA	CASSIRGTSAYSQETQYF
TRBV4-1	TRBJ2-5	NA	CASSLGTHQETQYF
TRBV5-4	TRBJ2-5	NA	CASSVPGPYQETQYF
TRBV19	TRBJ2-2	NA	CASSIDYRGTGELFF
TRBV27	TRBJ2-5	NA	CARATWGEETQYF
TRBV28	TRBJ1-4	once	CASTTGTGRQKLFF
TRBV29-1	TRBJ1-1	NA	CSVPGRGTNTEAFF
TRBV6-5	TRBJ1-2	NA	CATKNLRTIYGYTF
TRBV19	TRBJ2-1	NA	CATQEGRGEQFF
TRBV19	TRBJ1-5	NA	CASSIQGVGNQPQHF
TRBV6-1	TRBJ2-1	NA	CASSTGTGKYNEQFF
TRBV7-2	TRBJ2-1	NA	CASSLGRGLHNEQFF
TRBV7-2	TRBJ2-3	NA	CASSPSWGGSNTQYF
TRBV7-3	TRBJ2-1	NA	CASSLTGASQNEQFF
TRBV5-5	TRBJ1-4	NA	CASSLWTGTNEKLFF
TRBV6-5	TRBJ1-5	NA	CASSPAGAANQPQHF
TRBV4-2	TRBJ2-2	NA	CASSQEAGGLMRELFF
TRBV28	TRBJ2-1	NA	CASISSGTVNEQFF
TRBV5-4	TRBJ2-3	once	CASSLGQKGGSTDTQYF
TRBV5-1	TRBJ1-6	few	CASRWDNSPLHF
TRBV7-2	TRBJ1-2	few	CASSLDLRQLANYGYTF
TRBV20-1	TRBJ2-7	few	CSARSAVEQYF
TRBV2	TRBJ1-3	NA	CASGIWNSGNTIYF
TRBV6-5	TRBJ1-6	NA	CASSYDDGRISPLHF
TRBV5-6	TRBJ2-5	NA	CASSLEGGRAQETQYF
TRBV19	TRBJ2-7	once	CASSRGTSDYEQYF
TRBV7-7	TRBJ2-3	many	CASSPGLATGDTQYF
TRBV28	TRBJ2-3	NA	CASSTRQGSTDTQYF
TRBV6-5	TRBJ2-5	NA	CASSTSGAEETQYF
TRBV9	TRBJ2-1	NA	CASSPDGVHEQFF
TRBV4-2	TRBJ1-6	NA	CASSRLRDGNSPLHF
TRBV5-6	TRBJ2-7	NA	CASSLAGTGYEQYF
TRBV20-1	TRBJ2-5	NA	CSARGGETQYF
TRBV7-2	TRBJ2-1	NA	CASSLGGGAYNEQFF
TRBV18	TRBJ2-7	NA	CASSTNQGVYEQYF
TRBV7-9	TRBJ1-1	NA	CASSLSAGLSTEAFF
TRBV7-2	TRBJ2-2	NA	CASSLVGSTGELFF
TRBV7-9	TRBJ1-2	NA	CASSLGLAGGLDYTF
TRBV7-9	TRBJ1-6	few	CASIPGNGDSPLHF
TRBV7-9	TRBJ1-5	NA	CASSLDIQGNQPQHF